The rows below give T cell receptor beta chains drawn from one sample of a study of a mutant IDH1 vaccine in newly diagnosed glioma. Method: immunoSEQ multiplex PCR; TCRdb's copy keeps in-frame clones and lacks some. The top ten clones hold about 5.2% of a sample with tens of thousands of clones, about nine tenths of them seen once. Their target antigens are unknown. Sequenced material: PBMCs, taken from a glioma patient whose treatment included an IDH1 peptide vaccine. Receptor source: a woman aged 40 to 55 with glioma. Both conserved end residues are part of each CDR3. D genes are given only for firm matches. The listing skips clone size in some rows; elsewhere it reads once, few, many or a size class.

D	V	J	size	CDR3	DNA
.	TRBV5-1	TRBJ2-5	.	CASSPTEPLGETQYF	TGCGCCAGCAGTCCGACCGAGCCGCTGGGAGAGACCCAGTACTTC
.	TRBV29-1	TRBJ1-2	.	CSVVGGQSYGYTF	TGCAGCGTTGTGGGAGGACAATCCTATGGCTACACCTTC
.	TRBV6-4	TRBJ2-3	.	CASSQGDSTDTQYF	TGTGCCAGCAGTCAAGGGGACAGCACAGATACGCAGTATTTT
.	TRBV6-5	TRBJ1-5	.	CASSYGGSNQPQHF	TGTGCCAGCAGTTACGGGGGAAGTAATCAGCCCCAGCATTTT
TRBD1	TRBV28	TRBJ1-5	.	CASSSRTGGMGQPQHF	TGTGCCAGCAGTTCGCGGACAGGGGGAATGGGTCAGCCCCAGCATTTT
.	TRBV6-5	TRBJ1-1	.	CASSYLNTEAFF	TGTGCCAGCAGCTACCTGAACACTGAAGCTTTCTTT
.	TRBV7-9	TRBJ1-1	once	CAITAEAEAFF	TGTGCCATTACGGCGGAAGCTGAAGCTTTCTTT
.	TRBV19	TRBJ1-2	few	CASSIDTSRIGYTF	TGTGCCAGTAGTATAGACACCTCAAGGATTGGCTACACCTTC
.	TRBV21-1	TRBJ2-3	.	CASSKGAGASTDTQYF	TGTGCCAGCAGCAAAGGGGCGGGAGCTAGTACAGATACGCAGTATTTT
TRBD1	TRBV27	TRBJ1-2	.	CASSPGQSVGGYTF	TGTGCCAGCAGCCCGGGACAGAGTGTTGGTGGCTACACCTTC
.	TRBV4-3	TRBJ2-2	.	CASSQDLASGELFF	TGCGCCAGCAGCCAAGATTTGGCGTCCGGGGAGCTGTTTTTT
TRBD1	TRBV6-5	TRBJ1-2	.	CASSQGGGYGYTF	TGTGCCAGCAGTCAGGGGGGCGGCTATGGCTACACCTTC
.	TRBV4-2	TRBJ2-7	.	CASSYFGSGGYEQYF	TGTGCCAGCAGCTATTTCGGTAGCGGCGGCTACGAGCAGTACTTC
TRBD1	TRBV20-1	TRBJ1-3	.	CSANTGVTIYF	TGCAGTGCTAATACAGGGGTCACCATATATTTT
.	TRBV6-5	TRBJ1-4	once	CASSYSGEWGEKLFF	TGTGCCAGCAGTTACTCGGGGGAGTGGGGTGAAAAACTGTTTTTT
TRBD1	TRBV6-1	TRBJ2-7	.	CASSDPTGLHEQYF	TGTGCCAGCAGTGACCCGACAGGGTTACACGAGCAGTACTTC
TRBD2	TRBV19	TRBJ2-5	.	CASSETSGSETQYF	TGTGCCAGTAGTGAAACTAGCGGGAGTGAGACCCAGTACTTC
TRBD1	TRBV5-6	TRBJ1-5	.	CASSFFTGGGNQPQHF	TGTGCCAGCAGCTTTTTTACAGGGGGTGGCAATCAGCCCCAGCATTTT
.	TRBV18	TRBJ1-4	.	CASSPSKGNEKLFF	TGTGCCAGCTCACCTTCGAAGGGGAATGAAAAACTGTTTTTT
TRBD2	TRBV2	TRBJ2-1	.	CASKWWREHNEQFF	TGTGCCAGCAAATGGTGGCGGGAGCACAATGAGCAGTTCTTC
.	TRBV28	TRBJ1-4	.	CASSLWGGTEKLFF	TGTGCCAGCAGTTTATGGGGGGGTACTGAAAAACTGTTTTTT
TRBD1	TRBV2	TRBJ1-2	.	CASSFAQGANYGYTF	TGTGCCAGCAGTTTTGCCCAGGGGGCCAACTATGGCTACACCTTC
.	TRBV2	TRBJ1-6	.	CASSPSVGSSYNSPLHF	TGTGCCAGCAGTCCCTCAGTGGGGAGCTCCTATAATTCACCCCTCCACTTT
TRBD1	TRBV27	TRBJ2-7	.	CASGENRGLSYEQYF	TGTGCCAGCGGCGAGAACAGGGGGCTTTCCTACGAGCAGTACTTC
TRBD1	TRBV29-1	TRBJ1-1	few	CRARGRTEAFF	TGCAGAGCCAGGGGGCGGACTGAAGCTTTCTTT
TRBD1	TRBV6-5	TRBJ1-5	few	CASSDRGGQPQHF	TGTGCCAGCAGCGACAGGGGAGGGCAGCCCCAGCATTTT
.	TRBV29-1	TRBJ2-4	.	CSVESSGRGGIQYF	TGCAGCGTTGAAAGCTCAGGACGGGGCGGCATTCAGTACTTC
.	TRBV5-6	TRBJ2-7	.	CASNWGVAGTEAF	TGTGCCAGCAACTGGGGGGTGGCAGGGACCGAAGCATTC
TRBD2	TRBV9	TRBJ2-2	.	CASSVEGAGGDTGELFF	TGTGCCAGCAGCGTAGAGGGAGCGGGAGGGGACACCGGGGAGCTGTTTTTT
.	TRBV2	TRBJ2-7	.	CASMANSFSYEQYF	TGTGCCAGCATGGCGAACAGCTTCTCCTACGAGCAGTACTTC
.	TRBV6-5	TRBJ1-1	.	CASSNPGGTEAFF	TGTGCCAGCAGCAACCCCGGCGGCACTGAAGCTTTCTTT
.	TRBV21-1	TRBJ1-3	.	CASSKRGGPAGNTIYF	TGTGCCAGCAGCAAAAGGGGGGGTCCTGCTGGAAACACCATATATTTT
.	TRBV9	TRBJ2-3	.	CASSVVGGMSTDTQYF	TGTGCCAGCAGCGTAGTGGGCGGAATGAGCACAGATACGCAGTATTTT
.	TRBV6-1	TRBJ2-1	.	CASSELGHNEQFF	TGTGCCAGCAGTGAATTGGGGCACAATGAGCAGTTCTTC
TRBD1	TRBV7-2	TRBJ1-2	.	CASSWGQGTYGYTF	TGTGCCAGCAGCTGGGGACAGGGAACCTATGGCTACACCTTC
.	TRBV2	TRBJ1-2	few	CASSPNPMYGYTF	TGTGCCAGCAGCCCTAATCCGATGTATGGCTACACCTTC
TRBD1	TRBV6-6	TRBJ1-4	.	CASRSGTDNEKLFF	TGTGCCAGCAGATCCGGGACAGATAATGAAAAACTGTTTTTT
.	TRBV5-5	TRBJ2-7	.	CASSPTDAYEQYF	TGTGCCAGCAGCCCAACGGACGCCTACGAGCAGTACTTC
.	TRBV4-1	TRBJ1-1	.	CASSQQGRAFF	TGCGCCAGCAGCCAACAAGGGAGAGCTTTCTTT
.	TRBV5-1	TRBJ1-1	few	CASSLAEVGTEAFF	TGCGCCAGCAGCTTGGCTGAGGTCGGGACTGAAGCTTTCTTT
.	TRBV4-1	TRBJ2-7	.	CASSQDSGDGPYEQYF	TGCGCCAGCAGCCAAGATTCCGGGGACGGACCCTACGAGCAGTACTTC
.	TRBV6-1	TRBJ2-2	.	CASSDGNTGELFF	TGTGCCAGCAGTGACGGTAACACCGGGGAGCTGTTTTTT
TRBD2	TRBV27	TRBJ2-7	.	CASSIRLAGVGDYEQYF	TGTGCCAGCAGTATCCGACTAGCGGGAGTTGGGGATTACGAGCAGTACTTC
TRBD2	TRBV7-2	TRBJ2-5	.	CASSLEFSGVIGSQETQYF	TGTGCCAGCAGCTTAGAATTTAGCGGGGTTATCGGAAGCCAAGAGACCCAGTACTTC
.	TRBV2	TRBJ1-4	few	CASRGELKLFF	TGTGCCAGCAGGGGGGAATTAAAACTGTTTTTT
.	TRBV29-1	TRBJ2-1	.	CSVHPGGNEQFF	TGCAGCGTCCATCCGGGCGGTAATGAGCAGTTCTTC
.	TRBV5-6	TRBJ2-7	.	CASSSDTYEQYF	TGTGCCAGCAGCTCTGACACCTACGAGCAGTACTTC
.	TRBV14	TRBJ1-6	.	CASSQDWWDSPLHF	TGTGCCAGCAGCCAAGATTGGTGGGATTCACCCCTCCACTTT